Below are 16 T cell receptor beta chains sequenced from a single sample in a study of blood T cell repertoires in COVID-19 (dated by TCRdb to 2020 to 2022). Libraries were prepared through the immunoSEQ multiplex PCR assay. Not all clones reach the TCRdb copy of this immuneACCESS table, which keeps in-frame sequences only. Checked studies attribute under half of the gap to unresolved V genes and leave the rest unexplained. Here the sample has around 190,000 clones; 84% occur a single time. The ten biggest clones cover more than 5.5% of the sample. Sequencing was done on a sample of peripheral blood. Receptors originate from a human donor in a cohort sampled during active COVID-19.

V and J are TRBV18 and TRBJ1-2, with 7 positions matching TRBD1. V was clipped by 4 bases and J by 5 bases; unmatched bases: 7. Germline V gene lookup returns CDR1 KGHSH and CDR2 LQKENI. The CDR3 is made up of 14 amino acids. The DNA for the CDR3 is TGTGCCAGCTCACTAGACAGGGTCGTATATGGCTACACCTTC. Translated, it gives CASSLDRVVYGYTF.

The chain carries TRBV28 and TRBJ1-2, with no clear D. The CDR3 is 14 amino acids. The V gene's germline CDR1 is MDHEN and CDR2 SYDVKM. V lost 2 bases to trimming and J lost 8 bases, with 15 bases between them. CDR3 DNA sequence: TGTGCCAGCAGTTTAACATCGGGGAGGGCGGGCTACACCTTC. This encodes CASSLTSGRAGYTF.

J is TRBJ1-2 and V is TRBV7-8; D is perhaps TRBD1 (5 bases). This CDR3 has 13 residues. V was clipped by 1 base and J by 3 bases, with 6 bases between them. CDR1 SGHVS and CDR2 FQNEAQ come from the germline V gene. The CDR3 sequence is CASSLGGDYGYTF. CDR3 nucleotide sequence: TGTGCCAGCAGCTTAGGGGGCGACTATGGCTACACCTTC.

With respect to this clone: The germline gene is not matched at one end of the junction; a read error may be the cause. V gene TRBV5-6 combines with J gene TRBJ2-4, with 7 bases that match TRBD1. The CDR3 sequence is 11 residues long. The germline V gene encodes CDR1 SGHDT and CDR2 YYEEEE. The CDR3 region has the DNA TGTGCCAGCAGCCTGACCGGGACAGTCGCCTTC. Amino acid sequence: CASSLTGTVAF.

The genes are TRBV24-1 and TRBJ2-7, with 12 bases lining up with TRBD1. Germline-derived CDR1 and CDR2 are KGHDR and SFDVKD. V was pared by 4 bases and J by 6 bases, with 9 bases of the junction left unmatched. The CDR3 has 16 amino acids. The CDR3 region has the DNA TGTGCCACCAGTGACCCAACCGGGACAGGGGGCTGCGAGCAGTACTTC. Its protein product is CATSDPTGTGGCEQYF.

This sequence joins TRBV18 and TRBJ1-1, with TRBD1 identical over 8 bases. V lost 3 bases and J lost 0; bases outside the gene matches: 6. This CDR3 comprises 16 residues. The germline V gene encodes CDR1 KGHSH and CDR2 LQKENI. The CDR3 DNA reads as TGTGCCAGCTCACCGACAGGGGATCTAATGAACACTGAAGCTTTCTTT. It encodes CASSPTGDLMNTEAFF.

The chain has TRBV30 and TRBJ1-4, with a tentative D call TRBD1 (5 bases). The CDR3 runs to 15 residues. Germline CDR1 reads GTSNPN; CDR2 reads SVGIG (reference sequence). V was trimmed by 5 bases and J by 2 bases, leaving 15 bases between them. CDR3 nucleotide sequence: TGTGCCTGGGGAGCGGTAGGGACTACTAATGAAAAACTGTTTTTT. It specifies CAWGAVGTTNEKLFF.

This clone was counted once. This chain links TRBV7-2 with TRBJ1-2, with TRBD1 matching 10 bases. The germline gives CDR1 SGHTA, CDR2 FQGNSA. The ends lost 4 bases at V and 4 bases at J; junction bases unmatched: 3. CDR3 length: 14 residues. CDR3 DNA sequence: TGTGCCAGCAGCTCAGGGACAGGGGTCTATGGCTACACCTTC. Translation gives CASSSGTGVYGYTF.

CDR3 coding DNA: TGTGCCAGCAGCCCAGACCAAGAGACCCAGTACTTC. Protein product: CASSPDQETQYF. The genes are TRBV7-9 and TRBJ2-5; D remains ambiguous. Germline V lookup: CDR1 SEHNR, CDR2 FQNEAQ (reference sequence). This CDR3 region has 12 residues. The ends were cut back, 5 bases at V and 0 bases at J, with 4 bases in the middle.

This clone showed up just a few times. The chain uses TRBV9 and TRBJ1-3; D gene ambiguous. The length of the CDR3 is 14 residues. The V and J ends lost 3 bases and 0 bases respectively, with 7 bases between them. The germline CDR1 and CDR2 sequences are SGDLS and YYNGEE. CDR3 sequence reads: CASSALNSGNTIYF. The CDR3 region has the DNA TGTGCCAGCAGCGCGTTAAACTCTGGAAACACCATATATTTT.

This rearrangement joins TRBV29-1 to TRBJ2-6; TRBD1 agrees at 8 bases. From germline, CDR1 is SQVTM and CDR2 ANQGSEA. The CDR3 has 17 residues. V was clipped by 6 bases and J by 1 base; unmatched bases: 11. CDR3 nucleotides: TGCAGCGTCTTGGACAGGGAAGGCTCATCTGGGGCCAACGTCCTGACTTTC. It translates to CSVLDREGSSGANVLTF.

This clone has just a few counts. The chain joins TRBV5-6 to TRBJ1-5; D is uncertain. Germline V gene sequence: CDR1 SGHDT, CDR2 YYEEEE. This CDR3 is 15 amino acids long. V gave up 1 base and J gave up 2 bases, with 10 bases separating them. The chain's CDR3 is CASSLWARGNQPQHF. CDR3 DNA sequence: TGTGCCAGCAGCTTGTGGGCGAGGGGCAATCAGCCCCAGCATTTT. Full variable domain (rest looked up from reference TRBV5-6 and TRBJ1-5): DAGVTQSPTHLIKTRGQQVTLRCSPKSGHDTVSWYQQALGQGPQFIFQYYEEEERQRGNFPDRFSGHQFPNYSSELNVNALLLGDSALYLCASSLWARGNQPQHFGDGTRLSIL.

The rearrangement joins TRBV3-1 (or the pseudogene TRBV3-2) to TRBJ2-1; a weak D match, TRBD1 (5 bases). This CDR3 has 13 amino acids. V lost 0 bases and J 6 bases, leaving 6 bases between the germline ends. CDR1 and CDR2 from the germline V gene are LGHDT and YNNKEL (reference sequence). Here the CDR3 reads CASSQDGANEQFF. The CDR3 DNA sequence: TGTGCCAGCAGCCAAGATGGGGCCAATGAGCAGTTCTTC.

This clone was counted a single time. The chain combines TRBV27 with TRBJ1-1; tentatively, D is TRBD1 (5 bases). Germline values: CDR1 MNHEY, CDR2 SMNVEV (reference sequence). There are 13 residues in the CDR3. The ends were cut back, 0 bases at V and 7 bases at J, with 9 bases in the middle. CDR3 sequence reads: CASSLSGTGEAFF. DNA for the CDR3: TGTGCCAGCAGTTTATCGGGAACAGGTGAAGCTTTCTTT.

V usage is TRBV12-3 or TRBV12-4 and J usage is TRBJ2-5, with 7 bases aligning to TRBD1. J gave up 5 bases and V 2 bases, and 2 bases lay outside the gene matches. The CDR3 loop spans 13 amino acids. CDR3 nucleotide sequence: TGTGCCAGCAGTTTAAGGGGGCGGGAGACCCAGTACTTC. Its protein is CASSLRGRETQYF.

This clone was observed a few times. The chain has TRBV19 and TRBJ2-5; 9 bases line up with TRBD1. CDR3 length equals 18 residues. Per germline, CDR1 LNHDA and CDR2 SQIVND (reference sequence). V shed 2 bases and J 4 bases; nucleotides not matched to a gene: 14. The CDR3 nucleotides are TGTGCCAGTAGTATAAAGAGGAAGGGACAGGGACACGGAGAGACCCAGTACTTC. Translated: CASSIKRKGQGHGETQYF.